The count of the clone carrying this T cell receptor (beta chain) is one. CD45RO negativity and positive selection for CCR7 defined naive CD8 cells, a population that excluded terminally differentiated effector memory CD45RA+ cells. These data originate in a study of shared clonotypes between healthy human individuals. In germline, CDR1 is SGHRS, CDR2 YFSETQ. The CDR3 contains 13 residues. Sequencing used immunoSEQ multiplex PCR; TCRdb keeps in-frame clones, though not all of them. The sample consists of about 2.1 million clones, around 95% of them appearing once. The sample comprised naive CD8+ T cells from PBMCs. This sequence joins TRBV5-1 and TRBJ2-5; 12 positions match TRBD2. The sequence came from a man between 18 and 29 years old in good health. Some clones in this sample may be carry-over from other donors' samples. CDR3 in amino acids: CVTSSGREETQYF. CDR3 DNA: TGCGTGACCTCTAGCGGGAGGGAAGAGACCCAGTACTTC. The full variable domain, rest sourced from reference TRBV5-1 and TRBJ2-5, is KAGVTQTPRYLIKTRGQQVTLSCSPISGHRSVSWYQQTPGQGLQFLFEYFSETQRNKGNFPGRFSGRQFSNSRSEMNVSTLELGDSALYLCVTSSGREETQYFGPGTRLLVL.